This T cell receptor beta chain was obtained from a study of human T cells and chemical hapten exposure. Findings of the study overall: Those TCRs sitting above 1 in 1000 frequency stayed the same with DPC sensitization.

MiXCR was run by TCRdb on the RACE reads, yielding one entry per CDR3 protein. The sample contains about 51,000 distinct CDR3 sequences, around a tenth of which appear only once. About this clonotype itself: The target antigen is unknown.

The CDR3 is 15 amino acids. In germline, CDR1 is SGHDT, CDR2 YYEEEE. V was clipped by 0 bases and J by 4 bases, with 11 bases between them. Time point described: pre-sensitization, week 0. The treatment was: therapeutic diphenylcyclopropenone sensitization with weekly scalp DPC. The receptor was isolated from a woman between 35 and 50 years old with alopecia areata. Some clones in this sample may be carry-over from other donors' samples. This chain connects TRBV5-6 to TRBJ2-1; D might be TRBD1 (5 bases). Sequencing was performed on whole blood, taken in connection with sensitization to the hapten diphenylcyclopropenone (DPC). This CDR3 is CASSLGPGKYNEQFF. The CDR3 DNA follows: TGTGCCAGCAGCTTGGGTCCAGGGAAGTACAATGAGCAGTTCTTC.